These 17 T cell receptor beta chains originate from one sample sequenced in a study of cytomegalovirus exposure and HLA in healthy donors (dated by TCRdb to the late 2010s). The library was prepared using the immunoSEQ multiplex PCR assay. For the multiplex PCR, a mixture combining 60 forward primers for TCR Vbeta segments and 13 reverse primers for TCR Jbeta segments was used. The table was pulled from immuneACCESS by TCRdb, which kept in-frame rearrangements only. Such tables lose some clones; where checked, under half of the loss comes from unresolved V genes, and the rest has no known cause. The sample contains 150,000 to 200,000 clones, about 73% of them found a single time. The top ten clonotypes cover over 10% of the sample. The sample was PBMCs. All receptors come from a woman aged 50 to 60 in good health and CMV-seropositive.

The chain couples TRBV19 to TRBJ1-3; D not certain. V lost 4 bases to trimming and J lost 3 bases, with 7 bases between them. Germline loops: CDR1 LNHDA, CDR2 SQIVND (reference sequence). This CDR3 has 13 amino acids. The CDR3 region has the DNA TGTGCCAGTAGTAGCACAGTTGGAAACACCATATATTTT. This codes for CASSSTVGNTIYF.

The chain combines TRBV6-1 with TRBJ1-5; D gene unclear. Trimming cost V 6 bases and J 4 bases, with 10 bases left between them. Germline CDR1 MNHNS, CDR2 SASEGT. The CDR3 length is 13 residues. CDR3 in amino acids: CASRGGGNQPQHF. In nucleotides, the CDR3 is TGTGCCAGCAGGGGAGGTGGGAATCAGCCCCAGCATTTT.

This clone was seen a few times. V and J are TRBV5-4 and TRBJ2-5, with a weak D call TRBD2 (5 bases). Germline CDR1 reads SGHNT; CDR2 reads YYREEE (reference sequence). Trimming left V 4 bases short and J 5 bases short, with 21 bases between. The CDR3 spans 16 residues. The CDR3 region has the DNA TGTGCCAGCAGCGACGGAGGTATATCGGAGGTTGAGACCCAGTACTTC. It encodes CASSDGGISEVETQYF.

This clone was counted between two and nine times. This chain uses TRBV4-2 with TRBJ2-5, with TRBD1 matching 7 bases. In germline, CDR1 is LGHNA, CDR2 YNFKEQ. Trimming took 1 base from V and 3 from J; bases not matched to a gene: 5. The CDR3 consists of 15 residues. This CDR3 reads CASSQARGGEETQYF. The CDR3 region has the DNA TGTGCCAGCAGCCAAGCAAGAGGGGGCGAAGAGACCCAGTACTTC.

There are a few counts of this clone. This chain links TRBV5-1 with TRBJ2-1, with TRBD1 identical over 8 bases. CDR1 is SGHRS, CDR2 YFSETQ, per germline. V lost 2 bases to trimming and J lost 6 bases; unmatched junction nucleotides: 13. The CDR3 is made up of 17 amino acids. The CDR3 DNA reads TGCGCCAGCAGCTTCGGATTTACAGGGGGATTTTCCAATGAGCAGTTCTTC. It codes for CASSFGFTGGFSNEQFF.

CDR3 amino acids: CAWSVRRSSYNEQFF. The DNA of the CDR3 is TGTGCCTGGAGTGTACGGCGGAGCTCCTACAATGAGCAGTTCTTC. The J gene is TRBJ2-1, the V gene TRBV30; D call uncertain. This CDR3 spans 15 amino acids. CDR1 is GTSNPN, CDR2 SVGIG, per germline (reference sequence). V was cut by 0 bases and J by 0 bases, with 9 bases left in between.

The CDR3 nucleotides are TGTGCCAGCAGTTACTTCCTAGCGGGGCTTGGGTCAGATACGCAGTATTTT. Its protein product is CASSYFLAGLGSDTQYF. The chain recombines TRBV6-7 with TRBJ2-3; 9 nucleotides align to TRBD2. TRBV6-7 belongs to the ORF category, with a function that is uncertain. V dropped 1 base and J dropped 4; count of bases not matched to a gene: 9. The CDR3 consists of 17 residues.

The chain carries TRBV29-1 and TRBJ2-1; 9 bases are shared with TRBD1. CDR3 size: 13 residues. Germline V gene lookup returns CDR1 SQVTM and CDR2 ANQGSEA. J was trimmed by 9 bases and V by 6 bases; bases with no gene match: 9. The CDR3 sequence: CSVRGRQGGEQFF. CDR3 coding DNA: TGCAGCGTCCGAGGGCGACAGGGGGGTGAGCAGTTCTTC.

DNA of the CDR3: TGTGCCAGCAGCCCGAGGACAGGCCTTTGGTTCTTC. Translation gives CASSPRTGLWFF. This chain connects TRBV7-2 to TRBJ2-1, with TRBD1 identical over 7 bases. Per the germline V gene, CDR1 is SGHTA and CDR2 is FQGNSA. The CDR3 has 12 residues. V lost 5 bases, J lost 15 bases, and 10 bases stayed unmatched.

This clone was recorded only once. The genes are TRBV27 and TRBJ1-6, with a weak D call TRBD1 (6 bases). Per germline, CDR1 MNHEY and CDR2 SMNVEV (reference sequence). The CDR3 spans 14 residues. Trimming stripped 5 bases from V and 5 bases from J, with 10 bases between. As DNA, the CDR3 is TGTGCCAGCAGTGAACAGGGAGATAATTCACCCCTCCACTTT. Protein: CASSEQGDNSPLHF.

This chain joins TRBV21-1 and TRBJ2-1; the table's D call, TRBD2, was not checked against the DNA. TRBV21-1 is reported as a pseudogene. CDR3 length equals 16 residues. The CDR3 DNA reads TGTGCCAGCAGCGACCAACTAGCGGGGAAAGACAATGAGCAGTTCTTC. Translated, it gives CASSDQLAGKDNEQFF.

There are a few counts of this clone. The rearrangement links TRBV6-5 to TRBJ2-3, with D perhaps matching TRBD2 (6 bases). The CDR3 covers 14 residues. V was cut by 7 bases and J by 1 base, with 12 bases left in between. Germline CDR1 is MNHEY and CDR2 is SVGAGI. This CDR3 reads CASTRTGGTDTQYF. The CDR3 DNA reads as TGTGCCAGCACTCGAACGGGGGGCACAGATACGCAGTATTTT.

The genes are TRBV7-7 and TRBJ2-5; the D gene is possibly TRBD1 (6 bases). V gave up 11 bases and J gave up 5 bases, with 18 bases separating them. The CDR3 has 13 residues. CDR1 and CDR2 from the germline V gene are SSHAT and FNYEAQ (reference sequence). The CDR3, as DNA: TGTGCCGAGGGGGTACATCGGAGGGAGACCCAGTACTTC. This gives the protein CAEGVHRRETQYF.

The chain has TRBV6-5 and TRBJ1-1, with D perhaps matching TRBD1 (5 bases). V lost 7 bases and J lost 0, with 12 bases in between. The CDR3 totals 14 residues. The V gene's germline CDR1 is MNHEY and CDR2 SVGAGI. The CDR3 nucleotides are TGTGCCAGCACTAGGGGCGGAATGAACACTGAAGCTTTCTTT. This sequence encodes CASTRGGMNTEAFF.

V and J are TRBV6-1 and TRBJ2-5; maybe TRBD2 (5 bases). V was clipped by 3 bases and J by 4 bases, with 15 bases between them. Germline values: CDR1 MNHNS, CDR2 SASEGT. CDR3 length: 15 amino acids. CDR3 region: CASSEQEGLIETQYF. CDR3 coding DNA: TGTGCCAGCAGTGAGCAAGAGGGCTTGATAGAGACCCAGTACTTC.

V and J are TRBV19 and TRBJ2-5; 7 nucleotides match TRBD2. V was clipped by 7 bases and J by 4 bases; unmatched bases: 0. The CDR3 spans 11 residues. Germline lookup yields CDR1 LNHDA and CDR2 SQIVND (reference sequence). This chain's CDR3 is CASKRGETQYF. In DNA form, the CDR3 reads TGTGCCAGTAAGCGGGGAGAGACCCAGTACTTC.

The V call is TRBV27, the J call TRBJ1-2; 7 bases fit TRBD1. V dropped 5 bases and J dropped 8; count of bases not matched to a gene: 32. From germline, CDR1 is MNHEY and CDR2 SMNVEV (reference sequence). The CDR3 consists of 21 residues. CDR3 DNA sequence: TGTGCCAGCAGTAATTTCGTTCTACTAGCCCTCTACCGGGACAGTACTTGGGGCTACACCTTC. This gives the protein CASSNFVLLALYRDSTWGYTF.